This T cell receptor beta chain is drawn from a study of identical twins. This clonotype was counted many times. The antigen remains unidentified. Findings and limits, study-wide: Donors were not followed over many years; analysis was cross-sectional. Insertions ran lower in abundant cord blood beta clonotypes, though not in memory repertoires.

TCRdb reprocessed the 5' RACE reads via MiXCR and lists one record per CDR3 protein. This sample yields 350,000 to 400,000 distinct CDR3 sequences, of which approximately 9.1% are seen a single time; approximately 9.3% belongs to the top ten. Material for sequencing was naive T cells sorted from blood. The TCR was taken from a woman between 50 and 59 years old in good health.

In nucleotides, the CDR3 is TGTGCCAGCAGCTTTGGAGCACCAGATACGCAGTATTTT. This translates into CASSFGAPDTQYF. The chain links TRBV5-6 to TRBJ2-3, with no clear D. In germline, CDR1 is SGHDT, CDR2 YYEEEE. The CDR3 extends over 13 amino acids. The V end lost 2 bases, the J end lost 4 bases, and 8 bases lay between the germline ends.